This T cell receptor (beta chain) emerged from a study of shared clonotypes between healthy human individuals. The CDR3 totals 18 residues. Per germline, CDR1 LNHDA and CDR2 SQIVND (reference sequence). Trimming removed 3 bases from V and 6 bases from J; junction bases left unmatched: 14. This clone was found a few times. Its antigen is not known. The table came from immunoSEQ multiplex PCR; TCRdb's copy has only in-frame clones and leaves some out. The sample lists some 660,000 clones; roughly 72% were seen once. General study results and limits: Only blood was sampled, and tissue TCR repertoires likely differ from blood ones. Sharing across four donors was highest in naive CD4 (around 5%) and lowest in memory CD8 (0.4%).

Specimen: memory CD4+ T cells sorted from blood. Subset reported: CD45RA-negative fraction. This chain links TRBV19 with TRBJ1-5; 10 bases agree with TRBD1. The clonotype comes from a woman in her 30s in good health. The CDR3 bases are TGTGCCAGTAGTATCAGGGGAAGAAAGACAGGGGGCCCTCAGCCCCAGCATTTT. This translates into CASSIRGRKTGGPQPQHF.